What follows is one TCR beta chain and its context. This specimen belongs to a study of patients and donors after allogeneic stem cell transplantation. Via MiXCR, TCRdb re-called the RT-PCR reads, giving one row per CDR3 protein. The sample consists of 12,000 or so distinct CDR3 sequences, 20% to 25% of them appearing once. V was trimmed by 4 bases and J by 4 bases, leaving 15 bases between them. Germline loops: CDR1 SEHNR, CDR2 FQNEAQ (reference sequence). This CDR3 is 15 amino acids long. Specimen: blood, either unsorted or a sorted T cell fraction (not recorded which). This clonotype originated in a human donor who was either an allogeneic HSCT recipient or a stem cell or donor lymphocyte infusion donor (not recorded which). It is not recorded whose cells these are; they may come from a transplant donor. This chain connects TRBV7-9 to TRBJ2-3, with D perhaps matching TRBD2 (6 bases). The CDR3 protein is CASSSLATTPDTQYF. In DNA form, the CDR3 reads TGTGCCAGCAGCTCCCTAGCGACTACCCCAGATACGCAGTATTTT.